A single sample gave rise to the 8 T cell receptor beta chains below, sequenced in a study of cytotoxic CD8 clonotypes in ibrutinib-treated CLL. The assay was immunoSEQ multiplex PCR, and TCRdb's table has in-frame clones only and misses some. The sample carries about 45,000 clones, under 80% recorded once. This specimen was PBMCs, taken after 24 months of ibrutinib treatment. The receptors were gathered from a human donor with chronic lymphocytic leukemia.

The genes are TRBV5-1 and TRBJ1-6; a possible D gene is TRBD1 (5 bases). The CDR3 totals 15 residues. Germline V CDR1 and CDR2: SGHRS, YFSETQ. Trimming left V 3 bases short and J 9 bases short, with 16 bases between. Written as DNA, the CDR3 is TGCGCCAGCAGCTCGGCAACAGGAGGAGGTTCACCCCTCCACTTT. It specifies CASSSATGGGSPLHF.

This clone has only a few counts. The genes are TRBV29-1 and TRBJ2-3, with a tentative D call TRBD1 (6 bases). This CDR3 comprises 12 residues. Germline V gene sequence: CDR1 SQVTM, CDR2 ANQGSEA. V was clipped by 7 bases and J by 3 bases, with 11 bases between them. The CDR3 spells CSAGAQTDTQYF. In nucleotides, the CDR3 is TGCAGCGCAGGGGCCCAGACAGATACGCAGTATTTT.

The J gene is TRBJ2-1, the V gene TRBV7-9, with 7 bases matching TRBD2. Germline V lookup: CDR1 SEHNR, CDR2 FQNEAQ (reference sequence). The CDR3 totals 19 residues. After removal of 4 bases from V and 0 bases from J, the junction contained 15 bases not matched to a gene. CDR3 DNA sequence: TGTGCCAGCAGCTATAGCATGCGCGGGGGTACCAGCTCCTACAATGAGCAGTTCTTC. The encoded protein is CASSYSMRGGTSSYNEQFF.

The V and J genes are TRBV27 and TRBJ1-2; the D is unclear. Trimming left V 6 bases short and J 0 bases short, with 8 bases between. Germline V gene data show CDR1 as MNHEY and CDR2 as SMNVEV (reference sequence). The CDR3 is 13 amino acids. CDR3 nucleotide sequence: TGTGCCAGCAGCACACACGCTAACTATGGCTACACCTTC. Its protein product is CASSTHANYGYTF.

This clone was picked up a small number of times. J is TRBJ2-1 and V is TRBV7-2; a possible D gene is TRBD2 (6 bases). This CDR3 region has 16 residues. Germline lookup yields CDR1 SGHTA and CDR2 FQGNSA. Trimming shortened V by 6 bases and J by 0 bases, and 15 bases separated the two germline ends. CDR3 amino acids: CASSPGGYSSYNEQFF. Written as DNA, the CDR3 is TGTGCCAGCAGTCCCGGAGGGTACAGCTCCTACAATGAGCAGTTCTTC.

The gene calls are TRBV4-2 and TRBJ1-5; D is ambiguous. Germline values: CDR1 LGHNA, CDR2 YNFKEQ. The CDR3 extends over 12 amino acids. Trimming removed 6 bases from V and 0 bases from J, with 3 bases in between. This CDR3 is CASRGSNQPQHF. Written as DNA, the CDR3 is TGTGCCAGCAGGGGTAGCAATCAGCCCCAGCATTTT.

The CDR3 here is CASTRPGRDEQYF. For the CDR3, the DNA is TGTGCCAGCACCCGGCCTGGTAGGGACGAGCAGTACTTC. The J gene is TRBJ2-7, the V gene TRBV6-1; D is unclear. V dropped 7 bases and J dropped 5 bases, with 15 bases sitting between them. The germline V gene encodes CDR1 MNHNS and CDR2 SASEGT. The CDR3 covers 13 residues.

CDR3 loop: CASIGGAQQYF. DNA for the CDR3: TGTGCCAGCATAGGCGGCGCTCAGCAGTACTTC. The V call is TRBV6-6, the J call TRBJ2-7, with D unclear. Germline V CDR1 and CDR2: MNHNY, SVGAGI (reference sequence). The CDR3 length is 11 residues. With 7 bases removed from V and 8 bases from J, the gap between germline ends came to 12 bases.